This TCR beta chain emerged from a study of metastatic and nonmetastatic thyroid tumors (TCRdb year 2020). Turning to the overall study: For patients with malignant and with benign thyroid disease, the researchers compared repertoires between peripheral blood samples and tumor or nodule tissue samples.

A word on this clone: The clone's antigen remains unknown. Within one base of it there is no much larger clone, and no base qualities were kept.

Library creation used PCR. The instrument given in TCRdb is Illumina HiSeq 4000. High-throughput sequencing was used to profile the TCR beta-chain CDR3 region of every patient. Under the source paper's analysis protocol: A classifier to discriminate distant-metastatic papillary thyroid cancer patients was built from CDR3 differences across clinicopathological groups. The Shannon index was used to assess repertoire diversity, and the Morisita-Horn index was used to assess tumor-blood repertoire similarity. Using fastp at Q25 and MiXCR, TCRdb reprocessed the public reads and kept productive beta chains. The V and J calls were not made by the authors but by TCRdb's processing. The sample includes approximately 42,000 clones, with 24% observed a single time. In total, the top ten clones hold about 14% of the sample. What the authors observed across the whole study: In both blood and tumor samples, TCR beta diversity was reported to be significantly higher in malignant tumors than in benign nodules.

No treatment had been received by any patient before thyroid surgery. Using T-cell receptor beta sequencing, the study looked back at clinical samples from patients collected from about 2011 to 2019. CDR1 SGHRS and CDR2 YFSETQ are derived from the germline V gene. From cysteine to phenylalanine, the CDR3 is 17 amino acids long. Only the CDR3 DNA stays, 51 bases, in frame from base 1. V and J are trimmed by 2 bases and 8 bases, and the gene matches miss 9 bases of the junction. Recombination joined TRBV5-1 with TRBJ2-1; TRBD2 agrees with 14 junctional bases. The sample consisted of tumor tissue. The TCR comes from a female donor with papillary thyroid cancer or a benign thyroid nodule (not recorded which). Some clones in this sample may be carry-over from other donors' samples. The nucleotides are TGCGCCAGCAGCTTCCTCCCGGGACTAGCGGGAGTGGATGAGCAGTTCTTC. It translates as CASSFLPGLAGVDEQFF. The CDR3, completed at both ends by the reference TRBV5-1 and TRBJ2-1 genes, gives the full variable domain KAGVTQTPRYLIKTRGQQVTLSCSPISGHRSVSWYQQTPGQGLQFLFEYFSETQRNKGNFPGRFSGRQFSNSRSEMNVSTLELGDSALYLCASSFLPGLAGVDEQFFGPGTRLTVL.